One T cell receptor (beta chain) is described in this entry. The antigen remains unidentified. This specimen belongs to a study of regulatory T cells in long-lasting Graves disease. HTBI primers from iRepertoire and Arm-PCR of CDR3 regions yielded the TCR beta libraries. TCRdb redid the calling of the multiplex PCR reads with MiXCR, one entry per CDR3 protein. This table holds under 500,000 distinct CDR3 sequences, roughly 17% found once. Stated time point: newly diagnosed GD, antithyroid drugs for less than 3 months. Following extraction of RNA from PBMCs, that RNA was used to make the TCR library. Germline V gene sequence: CDR1 SGHDN, CDR2 FVKESK. Deletions cut 4 bases from V and 2 bases from J, with 11 bases between. The CDR3 has 15 residues. Findings and caveats of the study: Persistent patients shared more public clonotypes (approximately 2,500) than new patients (roughly 970). Persistent disease exhibited a predilection for TRBV28, TRBJ1-2 and TRBJ2-5.

The same sample was also studied in work on T cells in Graves' hyperthyroidism and ophthalmopathy. As that study records: A set of HTBI primers served as the primers for a first-round RT-PCR of the TCR CDR3.

The sequences come from peripheral blood mononuclear cells (PBMCs), collected at new diagnosis, from a patient treated with antithyroid drugs. The chain carries TRBV14 and TRBJ1-4; D possibly corresponds to TRBD1 (6 bases). This receptor was identified in a woman aged 25-40 years with Graves disease. CDR3 loop: CASSPGTPTNEKLFF. As DNA, the CDR3 is TGTGCCAGCAGCCCCGGGACACCGACTAATGAAAAACTGTTTTTT.